These 31 T cell receptor beta chains came from one sample sequenced in a study of CD8+CD57+ T cells in acquired aplastic anemia. TCR beta VDJ and CDR3 profiles were obtained from a genomic DNA template. One entry per CDR3 protein results from TCRdb running MiXCR on the reads. The table has about 180,000 distinct CDR3 sequences, around half seen once. The material sequenced was sorted CD4+, CD8+, or CD8+CD57+ T cells (not recorded which) from PBMCs. All receptors come from a human donor in good health.

This clonotype was detected ten times or more. V is TRBV29-1 and J is TRBJ1-2; weak D call: TRBD1 (6 bases). The CDR3 spans 13 residues. Trimming cost V 6 bases and J 1 base, with 12 bases left between them. Germline V gives CDR1 SQVTM, CDR2 ANQGSEA. CDR3 protein: CSVSEQGNYGYTF. The CDR3 DNA sequence: TGCAGCGTATCGGAACAGGGTAACTATGGCTACACCTTC.

The chain uses TRBV19 and TRBJ1-5; possible D gene TRBD1, 5 bases. The V gene lost 2 bases and the J gene lost 11 bases, with 16 bases spanning the gap. This CDR3 is 14 amino acids long. Germline V gene lookup returns CDR1 LNHDA and CDR2 SQIVND (reference sequence). The CDR3 reads CASSIQGGHLAQHF. CDR3 in DNA: TGTGCCAGTAGTATACAGGGCGGACATTTGGCCCAGCATTTT. Full variable domain (rest looked up from reference TRBV19 and TRBJ1-5): DGGITQSPKYLFRKEGQNVTLSCEQNLNHDAMYWYRQDPGQGLRLIYYSQIVNDFQKGDIAEGYSVSREKKESFPLTVTSAQKNPTAFYLCASSIQGGHLAQHFGDGTRLSIL.

This clonotype was picked up a small number of times. The chain links TRBV24-1 to TRBJ2-3; D possibly corresponds to TRBD1 (7 bases). V was trimmed by 6 bases and J by 0 bases, leaving 15 bases between them. This CDR3 spans 16 amino acids. Looked up from germline, CDR1 is KGHDR and CDR2 is SFDVKD. The CDR3 sequence: CATSWTRGVSTDTQYF. The CDR3 DNA sequence: TGTGCCACCAGTTGGACCAGGGGGGTTAGCACAGATACGCAGTATTTT.

The chain couples TRBV20-1 to TRBJ1-6; TRBD1 matches 8 bases. The CDR3 is 16 amino acids. The germline gives CDR1 DFQATT, CDR2 SNEGSKA (reference sequence). V lost 6 bases and J lost 0; bases outside the gene matches: 7. The CDR3 spells CSASRGTGSYNSPLHF. The CDR3 nucleotides are TGCAGTGCCAGCAGGGGGACAGGCTCCTATAATTCACCCCTCCACTTT.

As to this clonotype: A read error may be the cause here, since a much bigger clone is one base away. The chain is built from TRBV12-3 or TRBV12-4 and TRBJ1-2; weak D call: TRBD1 (5 bases). CDR3 size: 16 residues. The CDR3 here is CASSPSAEGIRLGCTF. DNA for the CDR3: TGTGCCAGCAGTCCCTCGGCGGAGGGGATACGGTTGGGCTGCACCTTC.

The V call is TRBV18, the J call TRBJ2-7; D not certain. The CDR3 extends over 13 amino acids. Trimming removed 0 bases from V and 6 bases from J, with 9 bases in between. Looked up from germline, CDR1 is KGHSH and CDR2 is LQKENI. The CDR3 sequence: CASSPPRSFEQYF. CDR3 in DNA: TGTGCCAGCTCACCACCGAGGTCTTTCGAGCAGTACTTC.

The gene calls are TRBV24-1 and TRBJ2-2; 10 nucleotides line up with TRBD2. Germline V gene sequence: CDR1 KGHDR, CDR2 SFDVKD. CDR3 length: 16 residues. The ends lost 5 bases at V and 6 bases at J; junction bases unmatched: 8. The CDR3 here is CATSGTSGFNAGELFF. In nucleotides, the CDR3 is TGTGCCACCAGTGGGACTAGCGGCTTTAATGCCGGGGAGCTGTTTTTT.

This clonotype was seen repeatedly, ten times or more. V usage is TRBV24-1 and J usage is TRBJ2-5, with D hard to call. Germline CDR1 is KGHDR and CDR2 is SFDVKD. V was shortened by 4 bases and J by 1 base, with 6 bases between the two germline ends. This CDR3 region has 13 residues. DNA of the CDR3: TGTGCCACCAGTGAAGAGTTCCAAGAGACCCAGTACTTC. The encoded protein is CATSEEFQETQYF.

The rearrangement joins TRBV20-1 to TRBJ2-7; possible D gene TRBD1, 6 bases. In germline, CDR1 is DFQATT, CDR2 SNEGSKA (reference sequence). CDR3 length: 11 residues. V was cut by 5 bases and J by 4 bases, with 9 bases left in between. The CDR3: CSADGQYEQYF. The DNA of the CDR3 is TGCAGTGCTGATGGACAGTACGAGCAGTACTTC.

This clonotype was observed many times. This sequence joins TRBV5-6 and TRBJ2-7; possible D gene TRBD1, 5 bases. V lost 4 bases, J lost 2 bases, and 22 bases lay in between. Looked up from germline, CDR1 is SGHDT and CDR2 is YYEEEE. The CDR3 is made up of 17 amino acids. The CDR3 bases are TGTGCCAGCAGCAGTCGGCGGAAAGGGGTCCTGCCCTACGAGCAGTACTTC. It translates to CASSSRRKGVLPYEQYF. Together with reference TRBV5-6 and TRBJ2-7, the CDR3 gives the full variable domain: DAGVTQSPTHLIKTRGQQVTLRCSPKSGHDTVSWYQQALGQGPQFIFQYYEEEERQRGNFPDRFSGHQFPNYSSELNVNALLLGDSALYLCASSSRRKGVLPYEQYFGPGTRLTVT.

This chain links TRBV7-3 with TRBJ1-4; D unresolved. V was clipped by 5 bases and J by 5 bases, with 9 bases between them. Per germline, CDR1 SGHTA and CDR2 FQGTGA. The CDR3 runs 13 residues. CDR3 protein: CASSPGLNEKLFF. The CDR3 DNA follows: TGTGCCAGCAGCCCCGGACTCAATGAAAAACTGTTTTTT. Looking up the rest from reference TRBV7-3 and TRBJ1-4 gives the full variable domain: GAGVSQTPSNKVTEKGKYVELRCDPISGHTALYWYRQSLGQGPEFLIYFQGTGAADDSGLPNDRFFAVRPEGSVSTLKIQRTERGDSAVYLCASSPGLNEKLFFGSGTQLSVL.

This clonotype was seen a few times. This rearrangement joins TRBV29-1 to TRBJ2-7; 9 bases align to TRBD2. V dropped 6 bases and J dropped 6; count of bases not matched to a gene: 9. This CDR3 spans 13 amino acids. The germline V gene encodes CDR1 SQVTM and CDR2 ANQGSEA. The CDR3 coding sequence is TGCAGCGTAGATGCTAGCGGGATCTCCGAGCAGTACTTC. Translated, it gives CSVDASGISEQYF.

The genes are TRBV7-3 and TRBJ2-7; no firm D call. Per germline, CDR1 SGHTA and CDR2 FQGTGA. The CDR3 length is 13 residues. Trimming took 2 bases from V and 6 from J, leaving 11 bases between them. The DNA of the CDR3 is TGTGCCAGCAGCTTACACGGGCCGGGCGAGCAGTACTTC. Its protein product is CASSLHGPGEQYF.

There are many counts of this clonotype. This chain links TRBV6-5 with TRBJ1-5; D unresolved. Trimming stripped 0 bases from V and 0 bases from J, with 3 bases between. The CDR3 spans 14 residues. From germline, CDR1 is MNHEY and CDR2 SVGAGI. CDR3 sequence (DNA): TGTGCCAGCAGTTACTCGCGTAGCAATCAGCCCCAGCATTTT. Translating gives CASSYSRSNQPQHF.

The sample holds a few counts of this clonotype. The rearrangement joins TRBV6-5 to TRBJ2-2; 7 bases map to TRBD2. In germline, CDR1 is MNHEY, CDR2 SVGAGI. The CDR3 sequence is 16 residues long. The V gene end was trimmed by 0 bases and the J gene end by 6 bases; junction bases not matched to a gene: 7. CDR3 bases: TGTGCCAGCAGTTACTCGGGCGGGAGTTTCGCCGGGGAGCTGTTTTTT. This translates into CASSYSGGSFAGELFF.

Here the CDR3 reads CASSPWGDTEAFF. As DNA, the CDR3 is TGTGCCAGCAGCCCCTGGGGGGACACTGAAGCTTTCTTT. The genes are TRBV7-6 and TRBJ1-1; TRBD1 is a possible D gene (5 bases). Trimming removed 5 bases at V and 3 bases at J, with 10 bases between. The CDR3 sequence is 13 residues long. CDR1 and CDR2 from the germline V gene are SGHVS and FNYEAQ.

This clonotype appeared a single time. The J gene is TRBJ1-1, the V gene TRBV6-4; D remains unclear. Germline V CDR1 and CDR2: MRHNA, SNTAGT. V lost 6 bases and J 0 bases, leaving 14 bases between the germline ends. The CDR3 has 15 residues. The CDR3 loop is CASRAQPTLNTEAFF. The CDR3 nucleotides read TGTGCCAGCAGAGCACAGCCTACCCTGAACACTGAAGCTTTCTTT.

This clonotype was seen repeatedly, ten times or more. J is TRBJ1-6 and V is TRBV6-1; D gene ambiguous. V was trimmed by 7 bases and J by 10 bases, leaving 14 bases between them. Germline-derived CDR1 and CDR2 are MNHNS and SASEGT. This CDR3 is built from 13 residues. CDR3: CASNPSGNSPLHF. The CDR3 DNA is TGTGCCAGCAACCCGTCCGGAAACTCACCCCTCCACTTT.

This clonotype was detected a few times. The chain joins TRBV19 to TRBJ1-5; 8 bases align to TRBD1. The J segment lost 7 bases and the V segment lost 5 bases, leaving 10 bases of the junction unmatched. CDR1 LNHDA and CDR2 SQIVND come from the germline V gene (reference sequence). The CDR3 consists of 15 residues. The CDR3 is CASSEQGALKQPQHF. In nucleotides, the CDR3 is TGTGCCAGTAGTGAGCAGGGGGCTCTGAAACAGCCCCAGCATTTT.

This clonotype was seen once. Germline is not matched at one junction end, which may reflect a read error. The CDR3 region is CSASLVYGYTF. The CDR3 nucleotides read TGTAGTGCTAGTTTGGTCTATGGCTACACCTTC. The rearrangement links TRBV20-1 to TRBJ1-2; D gene unclear. The CDR3 sequence is 11 residues long. Germline assignment: CDR1 DFQATT and CDR2 SNEGSKA (reference sequence).

This clonotype was counted many times. In nucleotides, the CDR3 is TGTGCCAGCCGGACTAGCGTCTCGGCCCAGTACTTC. Protein sequence: CASRTSVSAQYF. The V call is TRBV12-3 or TRBV12-4, the J call TRBJ2-5; the match to TRBD2 covers 9 bases. The CDR3 runs 12 residues. V was clipped by 8 bases and J by 9 bases; unmatched bases: 7.

Many counts were recorded for this clonotype. The V call is TRBV15, the J call TRBJ1-1, with TRBD1 identical over 7 bases. Germline loops: CDR1 LNHNV, CDR2 YYDKDF (reference sequence). After removal of 1 base from V and 4 bases from J, the junction contained 3 bases not matched to a gene. The CDR3 has 14 residues. CDR3: CATSRGQGRTEAFF. In nucleotides, the CDR3 is TGTGCCACCAGCAGAGGACAGGGCCGCACTGAAGCTTTCTTT.

This clonotype has only a few counts. The V and J genes are TRBV18 and TRBJ2-1, with TRBD2 as a possible D gene (5 bases). V lost 2 bases and J 5 bases, leaving 16 bases between the germline ends. The germline V gene has CDR1 KGHSH and CDR2 LQKENI. This CDR3 comprises 16 residues. Here the CDR3 DNA reads TGTGCCAGCTCACCAAATTCCCCCCTAGCTCACAATGAGCAGTTCTTC. This encodes CASSPNSPLAHNEQFF. Drawing the rest from reference TRBV18 and TRBJ2-1, the complete variable domain is NAGVMQNPRHLVRRRGQEARLRCSPMKGHSHVYWYRQLPEEGLKFMVYLQKENIIDESGMPKERFSAEFPKEGPSILRIQQVVRGDSAAYFCASSPNSPLAHNEQFFGPGTRLTVL.

This clonotype was seen ten or more times. The chain uses TRBV7-6 and TRBJ2-7; D unclear. The CDR3 sequence is 14 residues long. Germline CDR1 reads SGHVS; CDR2 reads FNYEAQ. The V gene lost 3 bases and the J gene lost 3 bases, with 12 bases spanning the gap. CDR3 loop: CASSFSSGGYEQYF. The CDR3 DNA reads as TGTGCCAGCAGCTTCTCCTCGGGCGGCTACGAGCAGTACTTC.

The chain links TRBV24-1 to TRBJ2-1; 7 nucleotides match TRBD2. The ends lost 4 bases at V and 0 bases at J; junction bases unmatched: 5. This CDR3 has 16 residues. Germline loops: CDR1 KGHDR, CDR2 SFDVKD. CDR3: CATSDVGGSSYNEQFF. The CDR3 DNA is TGTGCCACCAGTGACGTGGGCGGGAGCTCCTACAATGAGCAGTTCTTC.

This clonotype occurred a few times. The junction departs from the called germline gene at one end, perhaps through a read error. The chain is built from TRBV5-8 and TRBJ2-4, with 8 nucleotides matching TRBD1. From germline, CDR1 is SGHTS and CDR2 YDEGEE. There are 14 residues in the CDR3. The CDR3 is CASSPTNLGQGGDF. DNA for the CDR3: TGTGCCAGCAGCCCCACAAACCTAGGACAGGGTGGAGACTTC.

The genes are TRBV12-3 or TRBV12-4 and TRBJ1-3; D ambiguous. This CDR3 is 15 amino acids long. Trimming removed 7 bases from V and 0 bases from J, with 13 bases in between. Here the CDR3 DNA reads TGTGCCAGCACTTGGGATGGGAGCTCTGGAAACACCATATATTTT. Its protein is CASTWDGSSGNTIYF.

V is TRBV15 and J is TRBJ2-3, with 7 bases matching TRBD1. CDR3 length: 16 amino acids. Per the germline V gene, CDR1 is LNHNV and CDR2 is YYDKDF (reference sequence). The J segment lost 2 bases and the V segment lost 0 bases, leaving 5 bases of the junction unmatched. The CDR3 protein is CATSRDRDRYTDTQYF. CDR3 coding DNA: TGTGCCACCAGCAGAGATCGGGACAGATACACAGATACGCAGTATTTT.

The chain recombines TRBV20-1 with TRBJ2-3; 10 positions agree with TRBD1. The length of the CDR3 is 14 residues. Germline assignment: CDR1 DFQATT and CDR2 SNEGSKA (reference sequence). Losses at the gene ends were 4 bases for V and 6 bases for J; bases not matched to a gene: 7. In DNA, the CDR3 is TGCAGTGCTAATCCGGGACAGGGGATGGATACGCAGTATTTT. Protein product: CSANPGQGMDTQYF.

This chain connects TRBV19 to TRBJ1-5; D possibly corresponds to TRBD1 (5 bases). Germline-derived CDR1 and CDR2 are LNHDA and SQIVND (reference sequence). The germline V and J ends were trimmed by 2 bases and 4 bases, with 9 bases remaining between them. The CDR3 runs to 14 residues. In nucleotides, the CDR3 is TGTGCCAGTAGTATAAGAGACAGAAATCAGCCCCAGCATTTT. It is translated as CASSIRDRNQPQHF. Full variable domain (rest looked up from reference TRBV19 and TRBJ1-5): DGGITQSPKYLFRKEGQNVTLSCEQNLNHDAMYWYRQDPGQGLRLIYYSQIVNDFQKGDIAEGYSVSREKKESFPLTVTSAQKNPTAFYLCASSIRDRNQPQHFGDGTRLSIL.

This rearrangement joins TRBV7-6 to TRBJ2-5; the match to TRBD1 covers 10 bases. Germline V CDR1 and CDR2: SGHVS, FNYEAQ. Trimming removed 5 bases from V and 5 bases from J; junction bases left unmatched: 11. The CDR3 runs 16 residues. The CDR3 bases are TGTGCCAGCAGCCGGGAGGGACAGGGGATCCGGGAGACCCAGTACTTC. Its translation: CASSREGQGIRETQYF. Filled out from reference TRBV7-6 and TRBJ2-5, the complete variable domain reads GAGVSQSPRYKVTKRGQDVALRCDPISGHVSLYWYRQALGQGPEFLTYFNYEAQQDKSGLPNDRFSAERPEGSISTLTIQRTEQRDSAMYRCASSREGQGIRETQYFGPGTRLLVL.